The source of this TCR beta chain is a study of cytomegalovirus exposure and HLA in healthy donors. Findings and limits, study-wide: Listed as cytomegalovirus-associated were 150 to 200 TCR beta chains.

Germline CDR1 and CDR2: PRHDT and FYEKMQ (reference sequence). V lost 3 bases and J 11 bases, leaving 19 bases between the germline ends. CDR3 size: 14 residues. As for this clone: Its antigen is as yet unknown.

The PCR was carried out with 60 Vbeta primers and 13 Jbeta primers. Per the original data handling: The authors later counted roughly 77 million unique TCR beta chains, roughly 10 million of them shared. The method was immunoSEQ multiplex PCR; TCRdb's version includes in-frame clones alone and lacks a portion of them. V, J and clone size reflect that table, while D and trimming were determined from the DNA. In the table there are fewer than 250,000 clones, about 70% of which are singletons. The sample taken for sequencing was PBMCs. This receptor was taken from a woman between 25 and 40 years old in good health and CMV-seronegative. The V call is TRBV13, the J call TRBJ2-5; D gene unclear. The CDR3: CASSFFRRPPEQYF. As DNA, the CDR3 is TGTGCCAGCAGCTTTTTCCGACGTCCCCCGGAGCAGTACTTC.